This T cell receptor beta chain was sequenced for a study of cytomegalovirus exposure and HLA in healthy donors. Findings and caveats of the study: The listing of 150 to 200 TCR beta chains classed them as cytomegalovirus-associated. The Asian-associated ancestry cluster reportedly had fewer N-insertions than the roughly 720-donor mean in a later analysis. In vitro work confirmed that a few CMV-associated chains recognize CMV antigens.

The sample holds a few counts of this clone. Its specificity is not known. This PCR relied on a set of 60 Vbeta primers and 13 Jbeta primers. Clones were sequenced by immunoSEQ multiplex PCR, and TCRdb holds only the in-frame ones, with some missing. This table holds 180,000 or so clones, 60% to 80% found once. This clonotype was obtained from a man aged 50-59 years in good health and CMV-seropositive. The sample was PBMCs.

CDR3 coding DNA: TGTGCCAGCAGCACCTCCACAGGGGTCGGCTATGGCTACACCTTC. Amino acid sequence: CASSTSTGVGYGYTF. The J gene is TRBJ1-2, the V gene TRBV9; TRBD1 matches at 7 bases. Trimming at V came to 4 bases and at J to 4 bases, leaving 10 bases not matched to a gene. CDR3 size: 15 residues. Germline CDR1 is SGDLS and CDR2 is YYNGEE. Using reference TRBV9 and TRBJ1-2 for the parts outside the CDR3, the full variable domain is DSGVTQTPKHLITATGQRVTLRCSPRSGDLSVYWYQQSLDQGLQFLIQYYNGEERAKGNILERFSAQQFPDLHSELNLSSLELGDSALYFCASSTSTGVGYGYTFGSGTRLTVV.